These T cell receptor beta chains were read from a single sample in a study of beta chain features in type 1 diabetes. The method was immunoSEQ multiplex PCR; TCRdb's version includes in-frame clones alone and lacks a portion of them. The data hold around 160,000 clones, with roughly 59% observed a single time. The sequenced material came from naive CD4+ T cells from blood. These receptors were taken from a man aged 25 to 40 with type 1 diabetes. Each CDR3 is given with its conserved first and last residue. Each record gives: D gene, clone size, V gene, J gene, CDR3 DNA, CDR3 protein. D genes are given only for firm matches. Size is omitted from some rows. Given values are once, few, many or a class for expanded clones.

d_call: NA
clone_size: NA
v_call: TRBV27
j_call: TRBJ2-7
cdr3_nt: TGTGCCAGCAGCGGCCGGGGGACCTACGAGCAGTACTTC
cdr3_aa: CASSGRGTYEQYF

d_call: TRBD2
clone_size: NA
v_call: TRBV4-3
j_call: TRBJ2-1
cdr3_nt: TGCGCCAGCAGCCAAGGCGGGGGGGCCTACAATGAGCAGTTCTTC
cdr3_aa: CASSQGGGAYNEQFF

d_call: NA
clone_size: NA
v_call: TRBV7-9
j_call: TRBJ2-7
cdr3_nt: TGTGCCAGCAGCGCGGACAGATCCTACGAGCAGTACTTC
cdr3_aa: CASSADRSYEQYF

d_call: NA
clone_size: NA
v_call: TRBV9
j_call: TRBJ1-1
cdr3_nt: TGTGCCAGCAGCGTAGATTTCGGTAACACTGAAGCTTTCTTT
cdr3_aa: CASSVDFGNTEAFF

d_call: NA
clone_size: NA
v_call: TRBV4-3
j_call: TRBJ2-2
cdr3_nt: TGCGCCAGCAGCCAGGCGATTTCCGGGGAGCTGTTTTTT
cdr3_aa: CASSQAISGELFF

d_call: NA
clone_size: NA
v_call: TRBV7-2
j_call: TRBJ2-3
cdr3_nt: TGTGCCAGCGGCGAAGCGGCCGCCACAGATACGCAGTATTTT
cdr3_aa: CASGEAAATDTQYF

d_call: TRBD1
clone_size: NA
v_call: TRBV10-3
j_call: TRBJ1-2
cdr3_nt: TGTGCCATCAGTGAAGGGACAGGGACCTATGGCTACACCTTC
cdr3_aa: CAISEGTGTYGYTF

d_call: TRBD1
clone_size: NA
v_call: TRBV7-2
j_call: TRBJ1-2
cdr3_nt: TGTGCCAGCAGCTTAGTTCGGGACAGCCTCCTTAACTATGGCTACACCTTC
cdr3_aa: CASSLVRDSLLNYGYTF

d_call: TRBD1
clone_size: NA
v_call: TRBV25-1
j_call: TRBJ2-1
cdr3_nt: TGTGCCAGCAGTAGCCCCGGGACAGCATACAATGAGCAGTTCTTC
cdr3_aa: CASSSPGTAYNEQFF

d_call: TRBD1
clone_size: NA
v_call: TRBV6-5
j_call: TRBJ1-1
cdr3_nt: TGTGCCAGCCGGGGACAGGGGATGAACACTGAAGCTTTCTTT
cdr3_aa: CASRGQGMNTEAFF

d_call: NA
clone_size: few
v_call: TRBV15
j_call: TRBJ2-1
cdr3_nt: TGTGCCACCAGCGGGGGACTGCCCTCCTACAATGAGCAGTTCTTC
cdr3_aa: CATSGGLPSYNEQFF

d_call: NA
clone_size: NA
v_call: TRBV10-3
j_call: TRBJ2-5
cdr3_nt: TGTGCCATCAGTGGACCAGAAGGAGAGACCCAGTACTTC
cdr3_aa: CAISGPEGETQYF

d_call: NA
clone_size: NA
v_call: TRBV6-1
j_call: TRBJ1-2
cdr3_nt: TGTGCCAGCAAAGATCGGGCCAGCGGAGACTATGGCTACACCTTC
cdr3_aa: CASKDRASGDYGYTF

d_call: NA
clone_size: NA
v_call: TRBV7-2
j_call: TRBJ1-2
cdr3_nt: TGTGCCAGCAGCTTAGCAGCCTCGGCGCAGGGAAATGGCTACACCTTC
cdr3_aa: CASSLAASAQGNGYTF

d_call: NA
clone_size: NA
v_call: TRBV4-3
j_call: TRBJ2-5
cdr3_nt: TGCGCCAGCAGCCAAGCAGCTCAATCAAGCGGGGAGACCCAGTACTTC
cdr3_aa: CASSQAAQSSGETQYF

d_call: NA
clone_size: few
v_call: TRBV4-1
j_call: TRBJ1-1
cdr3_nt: TGCGCCAGCAGCCAAGATAGCTGGAAGGGAGTGAACACTGAAGCTTTCTTT
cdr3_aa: CASSQDSWKGVNTEAFF